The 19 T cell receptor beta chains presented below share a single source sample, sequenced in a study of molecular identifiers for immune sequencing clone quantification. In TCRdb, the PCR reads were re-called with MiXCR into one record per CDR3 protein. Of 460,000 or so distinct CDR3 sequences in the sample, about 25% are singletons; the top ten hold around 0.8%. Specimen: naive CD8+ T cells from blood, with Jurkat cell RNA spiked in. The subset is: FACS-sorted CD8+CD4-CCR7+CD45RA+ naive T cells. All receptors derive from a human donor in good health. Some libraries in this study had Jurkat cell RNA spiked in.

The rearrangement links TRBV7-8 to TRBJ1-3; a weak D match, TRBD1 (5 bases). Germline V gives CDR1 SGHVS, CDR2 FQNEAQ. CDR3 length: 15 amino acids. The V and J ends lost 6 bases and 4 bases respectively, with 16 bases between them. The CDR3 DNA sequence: TGTGCCAGCAGATATAACAGGTCACCCGGAAACACCATATATTTT. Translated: CASRYNRSPGNTIYF.

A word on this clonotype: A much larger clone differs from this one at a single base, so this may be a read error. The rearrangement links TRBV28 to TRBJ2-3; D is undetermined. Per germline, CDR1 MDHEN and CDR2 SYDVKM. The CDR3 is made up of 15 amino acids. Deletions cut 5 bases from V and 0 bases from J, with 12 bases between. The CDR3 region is CASSQRAASTDTQYF. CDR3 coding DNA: TGTGCCAGCAGTCAAAGGGCGGCTAGCACAGATACGCAGTATTTT.

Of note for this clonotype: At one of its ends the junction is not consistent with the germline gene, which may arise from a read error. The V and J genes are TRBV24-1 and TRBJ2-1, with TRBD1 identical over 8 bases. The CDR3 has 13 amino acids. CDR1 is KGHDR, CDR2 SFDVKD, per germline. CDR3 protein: CASSDDRGFEQFF. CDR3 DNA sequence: TGTGCCTCCAGTGATGACAGGGGCTTTGAGCAGTTCTTC.

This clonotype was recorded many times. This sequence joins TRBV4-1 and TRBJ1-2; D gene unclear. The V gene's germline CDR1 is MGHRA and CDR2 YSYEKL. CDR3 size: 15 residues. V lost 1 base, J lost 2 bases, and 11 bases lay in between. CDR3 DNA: TGCGCCAGCAGCCAAGTAGCCGCGGAGAACTATGGCTACACCTTC. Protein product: CASSQVAAENYGYTF.

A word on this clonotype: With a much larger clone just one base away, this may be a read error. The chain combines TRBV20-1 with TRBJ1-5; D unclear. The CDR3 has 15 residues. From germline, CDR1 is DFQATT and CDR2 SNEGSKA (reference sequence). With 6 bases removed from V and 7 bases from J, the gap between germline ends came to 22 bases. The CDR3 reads CSASETGLAEQPQHF. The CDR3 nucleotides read TGCAGTGCATCTGAAACCGGACTGGCTGAGCAGCCCCAGCATTTT.

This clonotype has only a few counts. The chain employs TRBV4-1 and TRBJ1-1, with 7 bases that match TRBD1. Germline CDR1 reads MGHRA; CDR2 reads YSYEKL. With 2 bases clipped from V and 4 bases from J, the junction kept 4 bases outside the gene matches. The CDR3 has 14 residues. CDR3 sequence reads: CASSQTGAGTEAFF. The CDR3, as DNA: TGCGCCAGCAGCCAAACAGGGGCTGGCACTGAAGCTTTCTTT.

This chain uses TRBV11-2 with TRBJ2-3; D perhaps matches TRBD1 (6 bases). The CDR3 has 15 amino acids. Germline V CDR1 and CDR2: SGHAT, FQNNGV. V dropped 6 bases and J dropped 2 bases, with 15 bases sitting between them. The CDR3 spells CASSPTGLFTDTQYF. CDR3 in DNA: TGTGCCAGCAGTCCTACAGGGCTTTTCACAGATACGCAGTATTTT.

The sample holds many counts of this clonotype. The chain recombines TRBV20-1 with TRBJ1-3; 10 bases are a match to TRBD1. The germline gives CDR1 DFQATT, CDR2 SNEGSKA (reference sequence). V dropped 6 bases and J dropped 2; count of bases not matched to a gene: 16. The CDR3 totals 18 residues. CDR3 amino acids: CSATPTGGVGSTGNTIYF. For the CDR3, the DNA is TGCAGTGCGACACCGACAGGGGGCGTTGGGTCTACTGGAAACACCATATATTTT.

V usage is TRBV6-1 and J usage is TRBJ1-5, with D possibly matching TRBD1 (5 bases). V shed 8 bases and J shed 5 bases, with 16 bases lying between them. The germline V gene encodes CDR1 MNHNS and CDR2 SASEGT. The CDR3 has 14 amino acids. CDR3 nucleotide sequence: TGTGCCAGCGGGAGGGAGGGGTTGTATCAGCCCCAGCATTTT. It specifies CASGREGLYQPQHF.

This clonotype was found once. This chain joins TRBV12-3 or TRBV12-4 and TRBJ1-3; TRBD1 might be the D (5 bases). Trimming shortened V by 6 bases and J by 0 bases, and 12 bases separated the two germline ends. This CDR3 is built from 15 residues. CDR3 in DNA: TGTGCCAGCAGCCGGGGACCGATCTCTGGAAACACCATATATTTT. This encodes CASSRGPISGNTIYF.

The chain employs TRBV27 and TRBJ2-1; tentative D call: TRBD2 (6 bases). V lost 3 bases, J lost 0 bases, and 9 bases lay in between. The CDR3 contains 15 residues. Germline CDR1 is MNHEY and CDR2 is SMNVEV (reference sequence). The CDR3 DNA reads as TGTGCCAGCAGTTTGTCTAGCGTCTCCTACAATGAGCAGTTCTTC. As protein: CASSLSSVSYNEQFF.

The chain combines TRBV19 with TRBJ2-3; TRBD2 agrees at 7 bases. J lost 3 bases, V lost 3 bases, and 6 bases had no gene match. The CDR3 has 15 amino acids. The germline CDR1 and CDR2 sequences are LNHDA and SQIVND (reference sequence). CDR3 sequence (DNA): TGTGCCAGTAGTATTGGCGGGAGCCTTACAGATACGCAGTATTTT. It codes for CASSIGGSLTDTQYF.

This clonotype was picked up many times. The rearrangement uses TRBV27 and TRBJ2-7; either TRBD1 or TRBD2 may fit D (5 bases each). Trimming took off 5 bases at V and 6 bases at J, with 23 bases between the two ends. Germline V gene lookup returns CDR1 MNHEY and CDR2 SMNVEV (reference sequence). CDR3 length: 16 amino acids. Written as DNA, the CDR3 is TGTGCCAGCAGTCCGGGGCCCGGGGCCTTCCATGCCGAGCAGTACTTC. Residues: CASSPGPGAFHAEQYF.

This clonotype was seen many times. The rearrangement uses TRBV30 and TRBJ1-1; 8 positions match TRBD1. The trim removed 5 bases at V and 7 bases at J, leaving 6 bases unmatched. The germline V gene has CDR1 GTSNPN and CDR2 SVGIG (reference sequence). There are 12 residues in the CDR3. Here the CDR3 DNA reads TGTGCCTGGTCACAGGGGGGGTTTGAAGCTTTCTTT. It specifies CAWSQGGFEAFF.

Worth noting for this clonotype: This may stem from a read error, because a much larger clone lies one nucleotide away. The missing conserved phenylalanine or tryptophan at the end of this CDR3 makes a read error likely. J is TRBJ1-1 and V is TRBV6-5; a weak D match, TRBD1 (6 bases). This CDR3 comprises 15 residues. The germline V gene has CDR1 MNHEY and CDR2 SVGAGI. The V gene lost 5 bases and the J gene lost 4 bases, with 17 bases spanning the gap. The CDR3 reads CASSLQTGKSTEAFS. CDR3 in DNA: TGTGCCAGCAGTCTCCAGACAGGAAAGAGCACTGAAGCTTTCTCT.

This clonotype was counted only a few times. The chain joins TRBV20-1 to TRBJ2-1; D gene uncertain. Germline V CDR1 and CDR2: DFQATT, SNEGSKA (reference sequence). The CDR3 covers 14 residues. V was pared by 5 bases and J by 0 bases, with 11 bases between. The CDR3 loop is CSAATLSSYNEQFF. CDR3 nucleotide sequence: TGCAGTGCTGCGACTCTTAGCTCCTACAATGAGCAGTTCTTC.

In nucleotides, the CDR3 is TGTGCCAGCAGCCGGCGCCTAAACTATGGCTACACCTTC. Protein: CASSRRLNYGYTF. The rearrangement uses TRBV3-2 and TRBJ1-2; the table's D call of TRBD1 was not tested on the DNA. TRBV3-2 is annotated as a pseudogene. This CDR3 region has 13 residues.

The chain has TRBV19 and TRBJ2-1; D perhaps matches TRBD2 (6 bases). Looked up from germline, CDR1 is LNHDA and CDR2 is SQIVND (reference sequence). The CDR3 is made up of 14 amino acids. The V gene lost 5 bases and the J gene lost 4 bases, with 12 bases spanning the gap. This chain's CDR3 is CASSFSGLYNEQFF. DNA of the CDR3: TGTGCCAGTAGTTTCTCGGGACTTTACAATGAGCAGTTCTTC.

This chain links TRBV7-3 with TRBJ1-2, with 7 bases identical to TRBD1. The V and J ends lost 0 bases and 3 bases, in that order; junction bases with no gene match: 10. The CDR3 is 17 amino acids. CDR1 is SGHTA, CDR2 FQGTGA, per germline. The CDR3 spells CASSLTGQGVEDYGYTF. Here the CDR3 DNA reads TGTGCCAGCAGCTTAACGGGCCAGGGGGTAGAAGACTATGGCTACACCTTC.